This TCR beta chain stems from a study of shared clonotypes between healthy human individuals. Sequenced by immunoSEQ multiplex PCR; TCRdb stores in-frame clones only, minus some. The table lists millions of clones, 85% to 95% of them singletons, with 0.13% in the top ten. The CDR3 has 14 amino acids. V shed 6 bases, J shed 8 bases, and the junction held 9 bases outside the gene matches. Germline-derived CDR1 and CDR2 are GTSNPN and SVGIG (reference sequence). This clone was found once. Source material: naive CD4+ T cells sorted from blood. Subset noted: CD45RA+ positively selected. This TCR was recovered from a young man in good health. This rearrangement joins TRBV30 to TRBJ1-4; 10 nucleotides line up with TRBD1. CDR3 in amino acids: CACVPGQGNEKLFF. Here the CDR3 DNA reads TGTGCCTGCGTCCCGGGACAGGGGAACGAAAAACTGTTTTTT. The entire variable domain, with the rest obtained from reference TRBV30 and TRBJ1-4, is as follows: SQTIHQWPATLVQPVGSPLSLECTVEGTSNPNLYWYRQAAGRGLQLLFYSVGIGQISSEVPQNLSASRPQDRQFILSSKKLLLSDSGFYLCACVPGQGNEKLFFGSGTQLSVL.